The 21 T cell receptor beta chains reported below all come from one sample, sequenced in a study of radiation and T cells in renal cell carcinoma. Sequenced by immunoSEQ multiplex PCR; TCRdb stores in-frame clones only, minus some. Among 120,000 or so clones listed, roughly 91% were seen once. Specified time point: blood 2 weeks post-SBRT. Documented treatment: 15 Gy SBRT to primary tumor, nephrectomy 4 weeks later. Source: blood, taken from a patient whose treatment included radiotherapy and nephrectomy. The source is a woman between 65 and 79 years old with renal cell carcinoma.

This chain joins TRBV19 and TRBJ2-1; 12 nucleotides match TRBD2. The V gene's germline CDR1 is LNHDA and CDR2 SQIVND (reference sequence). Trimming took 6 bases from V and 10 from J; bases not matched to a gene: 10. CDR3 size: 15 residues. The CDR3: CASRPSGGAGEEQFF. The CDR3 bases are TGTGCCAGTAGACCTAGCGGGGGGGCGGGAGAGGAGCAGTTCTTC. The entire variable domain, with the rest obtained from reference TRBV19 and TRBJ2-1, is as follows: DGGITQSPKYLFRKEGQNVTLSCEQNLNHDAMYWYRQDPGQGLRLIYYSQIVNDFQKGDIAEGYSVSREKKESFPLTVTSAQKNPTAFYLCASRPSGGAGEEQFFGPGTRLTVL.

The J gene is TRBJ2-3, the V gene TRBV7-9, with a tentative D call TRBD2 (7 bases). Trimming left V 8 bases short and J 5 bases short, with 20 bases between. The CDR3 is 15 residues long. Germline lookup yields CDR1 SEHNR and CDR2 FQNEAQ (reference sequence). The CDR3 sequence: CASLRGGASIDTQYF. The DNA for the CDR3 is TGTGCCAGCCTAAGGGGGGGGGCGTCCATAGATACGCAGTATTTT.

The J gene is TRBJ2-7, the V gene TRBV6-1; perhaps D is TRBD1 or TRBD2 (5 bases each). This CDR3 has 11 amino acids. V gave up 6 bases and J gave up 13 bases, with 16 bases separating them. Germline CDR1 reads MNHNS; CDR2 reads SASEGT. The CDR3 loop is CASSLGRTHYF. CDR3 bases: TGTGCCAGCAGCTTGGGACGGACCCACTACTTC.

V and J are TRBV5-1 and TRBJ2-7, with D possibly being TRBD1 (6 bases). Germline lookup yields CDR1 SGHRS and CDR2 YFSETQ. With 0 bases removed from V and 2 bases from J, the gap between germline ends came to 9 bases. The CDR3 runs 14 residues. CDR3 protein: CASSLGGTTYEQYF. Here the CDR3 DNA reads TGCGCCAGCAGCTTGGGGGGGACAACCTACGAGCAGTACTTC.

The chain uses TRBV23-1 and TRBJ2-7; D unclear. Being an ORF, TRBV23-1 has a function that is uncertain. The CDR3 loop spans 15 amino acids. Deletions cut 4 bases from V and 6 bases from J, with 19 bases between. In DNA form, the CDR3 reads TGCGCCAGCAGTCTGCGACAAACCTCCCCATCCGAGCAGTACTTC. Translating it yields CASSLRQTSPSEQYF.

This chain links TRBV19 with TRBJ1-5; 7 bases align to TRBD1. The CDR3 runs to 16 residues. Germline CDR1 is LNHDA and CDR2 is SQIVND (reference sequence). The trim removed 2 bases at V and 2 bases at J, leaving 6 bases unmatched. In DNA, the CDR3 is TGTGCCAGTAGTATATTGAGGGACAGAGGCAATCAGCCCCAGCATTTT. Translating gives CASSILRDRGNQPQHF.

The J gene is TRBJ2-5, the V gene TRBV4-1; D is perhaps TRBD1 or TRBD2 (5 bases each). The V and J ends lost 1 base and 1 base respectively, with 16 bases between them. CDR1 and CDR2 (germline): MGHRA, YSYEKL. The CDR3 loop spans 17 amino acids. CDR3 bases: TGCGCCAGCAGCCAAGGGCCGGCGAAGGGACCCCAAGAGACCCAGTACTTC. Translation gives CASSQGPAKGPQETQYF.

V and J are TRBV6-1 and TRBJ1-5; D is perhaps TRBD1 (5 bases). The germline gives CDR1 MNHNS, CDR2 SASEGT. Trimming shortened V by 8 bases and J by 5 bases, and 13 bases separated the two germline ends. CDR3 length: 13 residues. The CDR3 DNA follows: TGTGCCAGCCAAGGTGGAGGGGATCAGCCCCAGCATTTT. This codes for CASQGGGDQPQHF.

This clone was observed a few times. The chain joins TRBV18 to TRBJ1-1; a weak D match, TRBD1 (5 bases). This CDR3 is built from 13 residues. Germline V gene data show CDR1 as KGHSH and CDR2 as LQKENI. V gave up 4 bases and J gave up 5 bases, with 11 bases separating them. CDR3 amino acids: CASSLDQGTEAFF. In DNA, the CDR3 is TGTGCCAGCTCACTCGACCAGGGAACTGAAGCTTTCTTT.

The chain has TRBV2 and TRBJ2-3; TRBD2 might be the D (6 bases). The CDR3 has 15 amino acids. The germline V and J ends were trimmed by 3 bases and 2 bases, with 12 bases remaining between them. The germline V gene encodes CDR1 SNHLY and CDR2 FYNNEI. CDR3 sequence: CASSDRGTSTDTQYF. DNA for the CDR3: TGTGCCAGCAGTGATCGCGGGACCTCCACAGATACGCAGTATTTT. Together with reference TRBV2 and TRBJ2-3, the CDR3 gives the full variable domain: EPEVTQTPSHQVTQMGQEVILRCVPISNHLYFYWYRQILGQKVEFLVSFYNNEISEKSEIFDDQFSVERPDGSNFTLKIRSTKLEDSAMYFCASSDRGTSTDTQYFGPGTRLTVL.

The V and J genes are TRBV4-3 and TRBJ2-1, with a weak D call TRBD2 (7 bases). Trimming pared 2 bases from V and 0 bases from J, leaving 14 bases between. CDR3 length: 17 amino acids. The germline CDR1 and CDR2 sequences are LGHNA and YSLEER. The DNA for the CDR3 is TGCGCCAGCAGCCAATCTCGAGGGGGGGCCTCCTACAATGAGCAGTTCTTC. Its translation is CASSQSRGGASYNEQFF.

The chain couples TRBV6-5 to TRBJ2-4, with D unclear. Trimming cost V 7 bases and J 0 bases, with 7 bases left between them. CDR1 is MNHEY, CDR2 SVGAGI, per germline. The CDR3 is made up of 13 amino acids. CDR3 DNA sequence: TGTGCCAGCACTGGGGAAGCCAAAAACATTCAGTACTTC. The encoded protein is CASTGEAKNIQYF.

The chain links TRBV7-2 to TRBJ1-5, with no clear D. The ends were cut back, 4 bases at V and 8 bases at J, with 15 bases in the middle. Germline lookup yields CDR1 SGHTA and CDR2 FQGNSA. The CDR3 loop spans 14 amino acids. CDR3 DNA sequence: TGTGCCAGCAGCTCCCCCCTACCCTGGGAGCCCCAGCATTTT. It codes for CASSSPLPWEPQHF.

CDR3 DNA sequence: TGTGCCATCAGTGACAGGGGGGAAGCTTTCTTT. Translating it yields CAISDRGEAFF. The chain links TRBV10-3 to TRBJ1-1, with 7 bases matching TRBD1. After removal of 3 bases from V and 8 bases from J, the junction contained 0 bases not matched to a gene. The CDR3 extends over 11 amino acids. Germline V gene lookup returns CDR1 ENHRY and CDR2 SYGVKD.

V is TRBV19 and J is TRBJ1-1; D uncertain. This CDR3 is 13 amino acids long. V was shortened by 0 bases and J by 9 bases, with 11 bases between the two germline ends. CDR1 is LNHDA, CDR2 SQIVND, per germline (reference sequence). The CDR3 protein is CASSIEPELQAFF. The CDR3 DNA reads TGTGCCAGTAGTATAGAGCCTGAACTACAAGCTTTCTTT.

The CDR3 is CASSLRLAYNSPLHF. CDR3 in DNA: TGTGCCAGCAGCTTAAGGCTCGCCTATAATTCACCCCTCCACTTT. The V gene is TRBV5-6, the J gene TRBJ1-6; D remains unclear. Trimming shortened V by 2 bases and J by 2 bases, and 8 bases separated the two germline ends. Germline V gene sequence: CDR1 SGHDT, CDR2 YYEEEE. This CDR3 spans 15 amino acids.

The V gene is TRBV5-1, the J gene TRBJ2-7; 12 nucleotides agree with TRBD2. Germline loops: CDR1 SGHRS, CDR2 YFSETQ. The CDR3 runs to 16 residues. V lost 2 bases and J lost 7; bases outside the gene matches: 10. DNA of the CDR3: TGCGCCAGCAGCTTTCTAGCGGGGGGGCAACCGGGTGAGCAGTACTTC. It encodes CASSFLAGGQPGEQYF.

This clone was observed a single time. The CDR3 is CAISVGSSTDTQYF. CDR3 in DNA: TGTGCCATCAGTGTGGGCAGCAGCACAGATACGCAGTATTTT. The chain is built from TRBV10-3 and TRBJ2-3; no clear D gene. The germline V gene has CDR1 ENHRY and CDR2 SYGVKD. Trimming cost V 4 bases and J 0 bases, with 8 bases left between them. The length of the CDR3 is 14 residues.

This clone has a handful of counts. V is TRBV18 and J is TRBJ1-1, with D tentatively TRBD1 (5 bases). The V and J ends lost 3 bases and 5 bases respectively, with 10 bases between them. CDR1 KGHSH and CDR2 LQKENI come from the germline V gene. The CDR3 runs 13 residues. CDR3 sequence reads: CASSPAGGTEAFF. In DNA, the CDR3 is TGTGCCAGCTCACCGGCCGGGGGTACTGAAGCTTTCTTT. Full variable domain (remainder filled in from reference TRBV18 and TRBJ1-1): NAGVMQNPRHLVRRRGQEARLRCSPMKGHSHVYWYRQLPEEGLKFMVYLQKENIIDESGMPKERFSAEFPKEGPSILRIQQVVRGDSAAYFCASSPAGGTEAFFGQGTRLTVV.

The J gene is TRBJ2-6, the V gene TRBV7-3; a possible D gene is TRBD2 (5 bases). Looked up from germline, CDR1 is SGHTA and CDR2 is FQGTGA. The length of the CDR3 is 15 residues. V lost 5 bases and J lost 1, with 9 bases in between. CDR3 nucleotides: TGTGCCAGCAGCCCAGGAGGTTCTGGGGCCAACGTCCTGACTTTC. Residues: CASSPGGSGANVLTF.

The chain couples TRBV18 to TRBJ1-2; weak D call: TRBD1 (6 bases). Looked up from germline, CDR1 is KGHSH and CDR2 is LQKENI. The V gene lost 3 bases and the J gene lost 8 bases, with 10 bases spanning the gap. The CDR3 runs 12 residues. CDR3 region: CASSPAGAGYTF. As DNA, the CDR3 is TGTGCCAGCTCACCGGCGGGGGCGGGCTACACCTTC.